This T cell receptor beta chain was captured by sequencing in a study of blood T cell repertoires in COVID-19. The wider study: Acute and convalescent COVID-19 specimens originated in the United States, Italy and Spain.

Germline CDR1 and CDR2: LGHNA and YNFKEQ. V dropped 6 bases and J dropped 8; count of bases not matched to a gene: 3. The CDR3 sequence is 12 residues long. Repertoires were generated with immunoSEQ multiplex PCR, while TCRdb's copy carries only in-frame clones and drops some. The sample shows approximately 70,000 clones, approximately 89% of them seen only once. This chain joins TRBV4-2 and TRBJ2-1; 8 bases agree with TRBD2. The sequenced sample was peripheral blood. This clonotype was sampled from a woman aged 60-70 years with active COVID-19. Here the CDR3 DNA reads TGTGCCAGCAGTCGGGAGGGGGATGAGCAGTTCTTC. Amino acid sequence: CASSREGDEQFF.